This TCR beta chain was documented in a study of T-cell reconstitution after alpha-beta-depleted transplantation in children. Unique molecular identifiers featured in how the TCRbeta library was prepared. TCRdb reprocessed the PCR reads with MiXCR, giving one entry per CDR3 protein. This table has 500,000 to 750,000 distinct CDR3 sequences, 13% appearing once. This CDR3 has 17 amino acids. Germline CDR1 is SGHRS and CDR2 is YFSETQ. The junction had 6 bases not matched to a gene; V was cut back by 1 base and J by 2 bases. Regarding the study as a whole: Reportedly, roughly two months post-transplant, alpha-beta T cells arose from several hundred expanded graft clones. TCRbeta diversity was high at day 60 in some patients (a result of surviving recipient T cells and thymic progenitors). A year had passed since transplant, and T-cell counts and diversity by then came mostly from newly produced T cells.

This clonotype appeared a few times. Its specificity is unknown. The clonotype comes from a male patient under 18 who had a stem cell transplant for acute myeloid leukemia, so the T cells may come from the graft donor. The sequencing used PBMCs, mostly from graft donor cells, collected 360 days after TCRalphabeta/CD19-depleted stem cell transplant. The J gene is TRBJ2-1, the V gene TRBV5-1; TRBD2 matches 10 bases. The CDR3 region has the DNA TGCGCCAGCAGCTTGAGGTCTAGCGGGAGTGCCTACAATGAGCAGTTCTTC. Its translation: CASSLRSSGSAYNEQFF.